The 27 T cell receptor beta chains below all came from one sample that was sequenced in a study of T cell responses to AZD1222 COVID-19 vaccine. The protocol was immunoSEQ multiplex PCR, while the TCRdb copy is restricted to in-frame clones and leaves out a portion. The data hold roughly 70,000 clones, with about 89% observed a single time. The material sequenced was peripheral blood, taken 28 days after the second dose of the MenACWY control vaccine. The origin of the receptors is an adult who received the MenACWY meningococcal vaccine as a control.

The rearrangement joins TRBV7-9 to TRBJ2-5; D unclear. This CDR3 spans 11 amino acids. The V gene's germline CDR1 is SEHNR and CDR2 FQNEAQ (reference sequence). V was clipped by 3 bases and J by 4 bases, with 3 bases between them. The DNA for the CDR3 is TGTGCCAGCAGCTTCCTAGAGACCCAGTACTTC. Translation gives CASSFLETQYF.

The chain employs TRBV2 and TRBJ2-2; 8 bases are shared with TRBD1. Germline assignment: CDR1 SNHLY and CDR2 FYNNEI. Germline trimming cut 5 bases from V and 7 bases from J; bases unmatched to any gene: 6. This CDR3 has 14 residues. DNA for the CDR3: TGTGCCAGCAGTTCGACAGGGGCGGGCGGGGAGCTGTTTTTT. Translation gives CASSSTGAGGELFF.

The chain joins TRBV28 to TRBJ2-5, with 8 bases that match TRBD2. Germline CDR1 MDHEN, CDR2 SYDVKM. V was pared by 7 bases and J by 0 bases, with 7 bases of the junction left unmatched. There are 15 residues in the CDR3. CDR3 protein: CASTRGGSYQETQYF. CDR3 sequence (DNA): TGTGCCAGCACACGGGGGGGGTCGTACCAAGAGACCCAGTACTTC.

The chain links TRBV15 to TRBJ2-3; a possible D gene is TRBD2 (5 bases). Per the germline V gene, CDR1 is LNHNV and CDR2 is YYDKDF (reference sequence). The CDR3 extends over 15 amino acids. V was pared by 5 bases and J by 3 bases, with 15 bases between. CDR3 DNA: TGTGCCACCAGCCCGGTAACGGGATTAACAGATACGCAGTATTTT. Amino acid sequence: CATSPVTGLTDTQYF. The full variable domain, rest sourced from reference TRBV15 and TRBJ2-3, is DAMVIQNPRYQVTQFGKPVTLSCSQTLNHNVMYWYQQKSSQAPKLLFHYYDKDFNNEADTPDNFQSRRPNTSFCFLDIRSPGLGDTAMYLCATSPVTGLTDTQYFGPGTRLTVL.

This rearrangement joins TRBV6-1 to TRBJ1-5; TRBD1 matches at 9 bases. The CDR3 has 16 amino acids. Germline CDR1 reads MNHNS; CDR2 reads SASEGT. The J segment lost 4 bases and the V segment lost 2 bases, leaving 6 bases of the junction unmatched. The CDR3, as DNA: TGTGCCAGCAGTGAATTCTCAGGGACAGGGAATCAGCCCCAGCATTTT. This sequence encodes CASSEFSGTGNQPQHF.

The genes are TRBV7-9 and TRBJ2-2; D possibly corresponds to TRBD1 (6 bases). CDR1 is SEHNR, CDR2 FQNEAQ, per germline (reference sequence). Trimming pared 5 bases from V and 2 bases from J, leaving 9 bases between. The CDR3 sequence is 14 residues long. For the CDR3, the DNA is TGTGCCAGCAGCCAGGACAGTAACACCGGGGAGCTGTTTTTT. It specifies CASSQDSNTGELFF. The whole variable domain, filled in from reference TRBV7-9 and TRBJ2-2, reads DTGVSQNPRHKITKRGQNVTFRCDPISEHNRLYWYRQTLGQGPEFLTYFQNEAQLEKSRLLSDRFSAERPKGSFSTLEIQRTEQGDSAMYLCASSQDSNTGELFFGEGSRLTVL.

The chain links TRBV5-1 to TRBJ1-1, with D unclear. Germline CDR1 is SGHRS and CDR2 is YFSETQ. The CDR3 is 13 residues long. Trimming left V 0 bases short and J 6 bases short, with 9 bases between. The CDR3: CASSLEGPSEAFF. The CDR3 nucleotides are TGCGCCAGCAGCTTGGAAGGGCCCTCTGAAGCTTTCTTT.

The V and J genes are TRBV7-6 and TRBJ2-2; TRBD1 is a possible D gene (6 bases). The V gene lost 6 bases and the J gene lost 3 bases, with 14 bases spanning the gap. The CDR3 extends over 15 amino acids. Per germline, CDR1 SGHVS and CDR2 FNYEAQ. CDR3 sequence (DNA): TGTGCCAGCAGGTCGGACAGAAGTCACACCGGGGAGCTGTTTTTT. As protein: CASRSDRSHTGELFF. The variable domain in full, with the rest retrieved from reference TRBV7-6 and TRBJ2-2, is GAGVSQSPRYKVTKRGQDVALRCDPISGHVSLYWYRQALGQGPEFLTYFNYEAQQDKSGLPNDRFSAERPEGSISTLTIQRTEQRDSAMYRCASRSDRSHTGELFFGEGSRLTVL.

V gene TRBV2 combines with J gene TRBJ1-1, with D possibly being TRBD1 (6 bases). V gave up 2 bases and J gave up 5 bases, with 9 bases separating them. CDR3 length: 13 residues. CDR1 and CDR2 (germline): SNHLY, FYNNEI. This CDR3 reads CASSESGVTEAFF. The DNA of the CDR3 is TGTGCCAGCAGTGAATCAGGGGTGACTGAAGCTTTCTTT.

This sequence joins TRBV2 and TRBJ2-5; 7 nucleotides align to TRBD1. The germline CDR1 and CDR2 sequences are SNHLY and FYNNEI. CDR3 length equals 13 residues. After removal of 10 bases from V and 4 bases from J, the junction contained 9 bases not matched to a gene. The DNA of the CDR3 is TGTGCCAACAAGGGACAGCTGGCAGAGACCCAGTACTTC. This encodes CANKGQLAETQYF. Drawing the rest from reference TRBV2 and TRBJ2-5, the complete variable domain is EPEVTQTPSHQVTQMGQEVILRCVPISNHLYFYWYRQILGQKVEFLVSFYNNEISEKSEIFDDQFSVERPDGSNFTLKIRSTKLEDSAMYFCANKGQLAETQYFGPGTRLLVL.

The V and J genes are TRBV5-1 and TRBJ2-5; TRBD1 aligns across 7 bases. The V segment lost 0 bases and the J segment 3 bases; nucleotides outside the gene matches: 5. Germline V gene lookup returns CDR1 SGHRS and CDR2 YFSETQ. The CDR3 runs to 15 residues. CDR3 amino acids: CASSLAGGQEETQYF. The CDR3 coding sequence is TGCGCCAGCAGCTTGGCCGGTGGACAGGAAGAGACCCAGTACTTC.

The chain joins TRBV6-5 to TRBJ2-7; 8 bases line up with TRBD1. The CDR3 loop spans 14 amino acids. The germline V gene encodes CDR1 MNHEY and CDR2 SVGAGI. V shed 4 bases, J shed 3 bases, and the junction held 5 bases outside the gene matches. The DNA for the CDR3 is TGTGCCAGCAGTTTGGGGACAGGAGGCTACGAGCAGTACTTC. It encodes CASSLGTGGYEQYF.

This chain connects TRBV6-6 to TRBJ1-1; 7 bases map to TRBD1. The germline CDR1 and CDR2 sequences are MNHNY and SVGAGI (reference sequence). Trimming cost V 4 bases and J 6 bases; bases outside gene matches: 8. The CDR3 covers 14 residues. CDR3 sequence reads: CASSSLTGEAEAFF. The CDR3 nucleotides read TGTGCCAGCAGTTCACTCACAGGGGAGGCTGAAGCTTTCTTT.

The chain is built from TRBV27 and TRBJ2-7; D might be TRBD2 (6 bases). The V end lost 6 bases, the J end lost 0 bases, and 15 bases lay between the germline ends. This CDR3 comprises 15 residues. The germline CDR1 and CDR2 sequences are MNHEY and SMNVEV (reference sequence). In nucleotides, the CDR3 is TGTGCCAGCAGGCGTAATAGCGGAAGCTCCTACGAGCAGTACTTC. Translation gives CASRRNSGSSYEQYF.

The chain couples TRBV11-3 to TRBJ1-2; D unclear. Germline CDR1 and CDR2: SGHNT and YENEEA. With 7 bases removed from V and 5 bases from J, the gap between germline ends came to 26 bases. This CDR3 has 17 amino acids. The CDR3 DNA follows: TGTGCCAGCAATTGCCCCGTTAGAGGATCGTTTCGATATGGCTACACCTTC. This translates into CASNCPVRGSFRYGYTF.

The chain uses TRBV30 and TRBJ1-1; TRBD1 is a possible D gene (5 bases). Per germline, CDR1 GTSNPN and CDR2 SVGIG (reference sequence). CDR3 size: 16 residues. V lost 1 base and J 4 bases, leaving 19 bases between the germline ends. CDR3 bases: TGTGCCTGGAGTGCCTGGGGGAGCACCAAGAGCACTGAAGCTTTCTTT. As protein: CAWSAWGSTKSTEAFF.

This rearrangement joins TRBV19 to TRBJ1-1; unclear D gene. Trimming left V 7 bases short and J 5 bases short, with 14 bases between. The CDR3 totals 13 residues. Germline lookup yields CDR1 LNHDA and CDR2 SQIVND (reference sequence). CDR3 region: CASNIPRRTEAFF. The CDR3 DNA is TGTGCCAGTAATATTCCCCGTAGGACTGAAGCTTTCTTT.

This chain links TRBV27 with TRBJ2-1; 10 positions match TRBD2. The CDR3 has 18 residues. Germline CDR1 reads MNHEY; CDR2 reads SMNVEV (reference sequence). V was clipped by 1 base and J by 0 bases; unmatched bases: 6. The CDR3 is CASSLLGASGSSYNEQFF. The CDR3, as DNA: TGTGCCAGCAGTTTATTGGGGGCTAGCGGGAGCTCCTACAATGAGCAGTTCTTC.

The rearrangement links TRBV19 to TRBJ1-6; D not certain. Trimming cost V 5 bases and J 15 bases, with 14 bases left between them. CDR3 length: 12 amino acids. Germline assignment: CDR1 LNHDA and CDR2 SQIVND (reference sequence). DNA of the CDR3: TGTGCCAGTAGTTCGGTAGGAGTTCTCCTCCACTTT. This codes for CASSSVGVLLHF.

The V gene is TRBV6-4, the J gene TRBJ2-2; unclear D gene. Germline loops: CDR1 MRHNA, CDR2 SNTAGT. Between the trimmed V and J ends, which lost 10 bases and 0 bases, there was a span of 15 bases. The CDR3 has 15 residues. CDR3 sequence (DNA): TGTGCCACCCACCCGACTGGGTCGAACACCGGGGAGCTGTTTTTT. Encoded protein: CATHPTGSNTGELFF.

The CDR3, as DNA: TGTGCCAGCAGTTTGACGGGATTAAACACTGAAGCTTTCTTT. Translation: CASSLTGLNTEAFF. This chain links TRBV6-2 or TRBV6-3 with TRBJ1-1, with unresolved D. The CDR3 spans 14 residues. CDR1 MNHEY and CDR2 SVGEGT come from the germline V gene. Trimming took 4 bases from V and 2 from J, leaving 11 bases between them.

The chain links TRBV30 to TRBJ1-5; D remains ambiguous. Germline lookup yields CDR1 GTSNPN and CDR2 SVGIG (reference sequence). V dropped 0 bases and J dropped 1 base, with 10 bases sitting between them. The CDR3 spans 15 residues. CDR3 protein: CAWSVKGWSNQPQHF. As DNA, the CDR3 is TGTGCCTGGAGTGTAAAAGGGTGGAGCAATCAGCCCCAGCATTTT.

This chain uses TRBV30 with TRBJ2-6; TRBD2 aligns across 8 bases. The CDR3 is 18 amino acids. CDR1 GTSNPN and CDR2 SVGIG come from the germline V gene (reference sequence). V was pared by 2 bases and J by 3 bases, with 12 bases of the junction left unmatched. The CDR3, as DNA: TGTGCCTGGAGTCCCTGGGGAGCGGGAGAGGGTGGGGCCAACGTCCTGACTTTC. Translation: CAWSPWGAGEGGANVLTF.

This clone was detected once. CDR3: CASNWSQHF. Here the CDR3 DNA reads TGTGCCAGCAATTGGTCCCAGCATTTT. The chain uses TRBV21-1 and TRBJ1-5. TRBV21-1 corresponds to a pseudogene. This CDR3 region has 9 residues.

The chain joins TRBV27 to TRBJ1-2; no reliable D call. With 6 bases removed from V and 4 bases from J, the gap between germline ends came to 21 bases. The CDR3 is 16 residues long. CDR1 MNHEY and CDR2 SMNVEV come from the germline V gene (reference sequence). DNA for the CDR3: TGTGCCAGCAGCCGAAAGCCCACCCGTTCGGGCTATGGCTACACCTTC. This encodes CASSRKPTRSGYGYTF.

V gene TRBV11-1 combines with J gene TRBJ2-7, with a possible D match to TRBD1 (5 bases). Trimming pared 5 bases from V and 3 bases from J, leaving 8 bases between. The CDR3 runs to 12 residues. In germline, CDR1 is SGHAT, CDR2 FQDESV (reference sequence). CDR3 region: CASSADSYEQYF. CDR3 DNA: TGTGCCAGCAGCGCAGACAGCTACGAGCAGTACTTC. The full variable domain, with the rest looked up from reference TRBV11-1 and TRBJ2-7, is EAEVAQSPRYKITEKSQAVAFWCDPISGHATLYWYRQILGQGPELLVQFQDESVVDDSQLPKDRFSAERLKGVDSTLKIQPAELGDSAMYLCASSADSYEQYFGPGTRLTVT.

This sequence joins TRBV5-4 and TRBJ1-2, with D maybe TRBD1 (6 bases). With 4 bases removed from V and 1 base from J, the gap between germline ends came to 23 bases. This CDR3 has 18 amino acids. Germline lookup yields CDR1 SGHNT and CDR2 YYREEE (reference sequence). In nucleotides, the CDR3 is TGTGCCAGCAGCCAAGACCCGTCGACAGGCGCATTTAACTATGGCTACACCTTC. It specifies CASSQDPSTGAFNYGYTF.